A selection of T cell receptor beta chains follows, all from one sample in a study of T cell responses to AZD1222 COVID-19 vaccine. The protocol was immunoSEQ multiplex PCR, while the TCRdb copy is restricted to in-frame clones and leaves out a portion. The sample holds 130,000 to 150,000 clones, about 91% seen once. Specimen: peripheral blood, collected on day 0 of MenACWY control vaccination. The source is an adult in good health. CDR3s include the opening cysteine and the closing phenylalanine or tryptophan. D genes are given only for firm matches. Size is stated for part of the rows, as once, few or many counts, or as a class when the clone is expanded.

j_call d_call clone_size v_call cdr3_aa cdr3_nt
TRBJ2-7 TRBD1 . TRBV5-1 CASSSKTGDPPEQYF TGCGCCAGCAGCTCTAAGACAGGGGACCCTCCCGAGCAGTACTTC
TRBJ2-7 . . TRBV5-4 CASSSFFHEQYF TGTGCCAGCAGCTCCTTTTTCCACGAGCAGTACTTC
TRBJ1-1 . . TRBV5-1 CASRTVENTEAFF TGCGCCAGCAGGACGGTCGAGAACACTGAAGCTTTCTTT
TRBJ1-2 . . TRBV3-1/TRBV3-2 CASSQFRPDYGYTF TGTGCCAGCAGCCAGTTCAGGCCGGACTATGGCTACACCTTC
TRBJ2-3 TRBD2 . TRBV11-2 CASSLVTGGRMVDTQYF TGTGCCAGCAGCTTAGTCACTGGCGGGAGAATGGTAGATACGCAGTATTTT
TRBJ2-5 TRBD1 once TRBV4-1 CASSITGGVETQYF TGCGCCAGCTCGATAACAGGGGGCGTGGAGACCCAGTACTTC
TRBJ1-1 . . TRBV5-4 CASSLVLGSTEAFF TGTGCCAGCAGCTTAGTTCTCGGGAGCACTGAAGCTTTCTTT
TRBJ2-1 TRBD2 . TRBV4-1 CASSLLAGGNNEQFF TGCGCCAGCAGTTTACTAGCGGGGGGGAACAATGAGCAGTTCTTC
TRBJ1-2 TRBD1 . TRBV19 CASSSPGGRLSGYTF TGTGCCAGTAGTTCACCAGGGGGCAGGTTGAGTGGCTACACCTTC
TRBJ1-6 TRBD1 . TRBV19 CASSTGTGYDSPLHF TGTGCCAGTAGCACCGGGACAGGTTACGACTCACCCCTCCACTTT
TRBJ2-7 . once TRBV2 CASSETDYEQYF TGTGCCAGCAGTGAAACCGACTACGAGCAGTACTTC
TRBJ2-1 . . TRBV5-4 CASSLDSGSYNEQFF TGTGCCAGCAGCTTGGATTCCGGGAGCTACAATGAGCAGTTCTTC
TRBJ2-1 TRBD2 few TRBV5-6 CASTRGSGSEQFF TGTGCCAGCACCCGGGGTAGCGGGAGCGAGCAGTTCTTC
TRBJ2-3 . . TRBV29-1 CSVVWPVADTQYF TGCAGCGTTGTCTGGCCAGTCGCGGATACGCAGTATTTT
TRBJ1-1 . once TRBV9 CASSGNMNTEAFF TGTGCCAGCAGCGGCAACATGAACACTGAAGCTTTCTTT
TRBJ1-5 TRBD1 . TRBV19 CASSIGTGGSYSNQPQHF TGTGCCAGTAGTATTGGGACAGGGGGATCGTATAGCAATCAGCCCCAGCATTTT